Listed below are T cell receptor beta chains from one sample, sequenced in a study of Tregs in tolerant kidney transplant recipients. TCRdb keeps only in-frame clones here, not all; method: immunoSEQ multiplex PCR. This sample has roughly 68,000 clones, with roughly 84% found just once. The sequenced material came from CD4+ T cells from blood. These receptors all come from a human donor in good health. CDR3s include the opening cysteine and the closing phenylalanine or tryptophan. Each record gives: J gene, D gene, V gene, clone size, CDR3 protein, CDR3 DNA. D genes are given only for firm matches. Rows may omit the clone size; those that give it use once, few, many or a size class.

j_gene: TRBJ1-5; d_gene: NA; v_gene: TRBV6-1; abundance: NA; CDR3aa: CASNWGSSQPQHF; CDR3nt: TGTGCCAGCAATTGGGGTTCGAGTCAGCCCCAGCATTTT
j_gene: TRBJ2-3; d_gene: NA; v_gene: TRBV28; abundance: NA; CDR3aa: CASSSQGISGVPQYF; CDR3nt: TGTGCCAGCAGCTCGCAAGGGATTAGCGGAGTGCCCCAGTATTTT
j_gene: TRBJ2-3; d_gene: NA; v_gene: TRBV9; abundance: NA; CDR3aa: CASSVSLLGGVGPDTQYF; CDR3nt: TGTGCCAGCAGCGTAAGCCTCCTCGGGGGAGTGGGTCCAGATACGCAGTATTTT
j_gene: TRBJ2-2; d_gene: NA; v_gene: TRBV2; abundance: NA; CDR3aa: CASSDRDGNTGELFF; CDR3nt: TGTGCCAGCAGTGACCGGGACGGTAACACCGGGGAGCTGTTTTTT
j_gene: TRBJ2-3; d_gene: NA; v_gene: TRBV7-3; abundance: NA; CDR3aa: CASSARGGTDTQYF; CDR3nt: TGTGCCAGCAGCGCTAGGGGGGGCACAGATACGCAGTATTTT
j_gene: TRBJ2-1; d_gene: NA; v_gene: TRBV20-1; abundance: NA; CDR3aa: CSASSLSQFF; CDR3nt: TGCAGTGCGTCATCCCTATCGCAGTTCTTC
j_gene: TRBJ2-7; d_gene: NA; v_gene: TRBV2; abundance: NA; CDR3aa: CASSGTSSYEQYF; CDR3nt: TGTGCCAGCAGCGGGACAAGCTCCTACGAGCAGTACTTC
j_gene: TRBJ2-2; d_gene: TRBD1; v_gene: TRBV6-6; abundance: NA; CDR3aa: CASSPRQGGTTGELFF; CDR3nt: TGTGCCAGCAGTCCTCGACAGGGGGGGACTACCGGGGAGCTGTTTTTT
j_gene: TRBJ2-3; d_gene: TRBD2; v_gene: TRBV9; abundance: NA; CDR3aa: CASSEGVSGRGDTQYF; CDR3nt: TGTGCCAGCAGCGAGGGGGTTAGCGGGAGGGGAGATACGCAGTATTTT
j_gene: TRBJ1-6; d_gene: TRBD1; v_gene: TRBV27; abundance: once; CDR3aa: CASSLTGDNSPLHF; CDR3nt: TGTGCCAGCAGTTTAACAGGGGATAATTCACCCCTCCACTTT
j_gene: TRBJ1-4; d_gene: TRBD1; v_gene: TRBV10-3; abundance: NA; CDR3aa: CAIRSEDRVEKLFF; CDR3nt: TGTGCCATCAGATCCGAGGACAGGGTCGAAAAACTGTTTTTT
j_gene: TRBJ2-5; d_gene: TRBD2; v_gene: TRBV7-3; abundance: NA; CDR3aa: CASSLHPQRGRETQYF; CDR3nt: TGTGCCAGCAGCCTACACCCCCAGCGGGGACGGGAGACCCAGTACTTC
j_gene: TRBJ2-3; d_gene: TRBD2; v_gene: TRBV11-1; abundance: NA; CDR3aa: CASSFAPGLGTDTQYF; CDR3nt: TGTGCCAGCAGCTTTGCCCCGGGACTAGGCACAGATACGCAGTATTTT
j_gene: TRBJ2-1; d_gene: TRBD2; v_gene: TRBV7-3; abundance: NA; CDR3aa: CASSLRAAGGEDEQFF; CDR3nt: TGTGCCAGCAGCTTAAGAGCTGCGGGAGGGGAGGATGAGCAGTTCTTC
j_gene: TRBJ2-5; d_gene: NA; v_gene: TRBV6-5; abundance: NA; CDR3aa: CASSYSTVGGTQYF; CDR3nt: TGTGCCAGCAGTTACTCGACGGTAGGAGGGACCCAGTACTTC
j_gene: TRBJ1-2; d_gene: TRBD1; v_gene: TRBV6-5; abundance: few; CDR3aa: CASSYLGQESYTF; CDR3nt: TGTGCCAGCAGTTACTTGGGACAGGAGAGCTACACCTTC
j_gene: TRBJ1-4; d_gene: NA; v_gene: TRBV5-4; abundance: NA; CDR3aa: CASSVYAGGSYEKLFF; CDR3nt: TGTGCCAGCAGCGTATACGCGGGGGGCAGCTACGAAAAACTGTTTTTT
j_gene: TRBJ2-7; d_gene: NA; v_gene: TRBV5-4; abundance: NA; CDR3aa: CASSALVRSYEQYF; CDR3nt: TGTGCCAGCAGCGCCTTGGTTAGGAGTTACGAGCAGTACTTC
j_gene: TRBJ1-5; d_gene: TRBD1; v_gene: TRBV7-2; abundance: few; CDR3aa: CASSLDTGATNQPQHF; CDR3nt: TGTGCCAGCAGCTTAGATACAGGGGCGACCAATCAGCCCCAGCATTTT
j_gene: TRBJ1-5; d_gene: NA; v_gene: TRBV30; abundance: NA; CDR3aa: CAWNSNQPQHF; CDR3nt: TGTGCCTGGAATAGCAATCAGCCCCAGCATTTT
j_gene: TRBJ2-3; d_gene: TRBD1; v_gene: TRBV4-1; abundance: NA; CDR3aa: CASSRAPDRLSTDTQYF; CDR3nt: TGCGCCAGCAGCCGAGCTCCGGACAGGCTTAGCACAGATACGCAGTATTTT
j_gene: TRBJ2-7; d_gene: TRBD1; v_gene: TRBV19; abundance: NA; CDR3aa: CASSIVGGGHTYEQYF; CDR3nt: TGTGCCAGTAGTATAGTAGGGGGCGGTCATACCTACGAGCAGTACTTC